The 32 T cell receptor beta chains in this list originate from one sample, sequenced in a study of blood T cell repertoires in COVID-19. The repertoire was sequenced with immunoSEQ multiplex PCR; TCRdb's copy has only in-frame clones and lacks some. This sample carries roughly 200,000 clones, about nine tenths of them seen once, and the ten largest clones take around 1.6%. The material sequenced was peripheral blood. These receptor sequences come from a man between 18 and 35 years old with active or convalescent COVID-19.

This rearrangement joins TRBV30 to TRBJ1-5; TRBD1 is a possible D gene (5 bases). This CDR3 has 16 residues. The V gene's germline CDR1 is GTSNPN and CDR2 SVGIG (reference sequence). V gave up 3 bases and J gave up 0 bases, with 15 bases separating them. This CDR3 reads CAWRGRGANSNQPQHF. CDR3 sequence (DNA): TGTGCCTGGAGGGGGAGGGGAGCAAATAGCAATCAGCCCCAGCATTTT.

V gene TRBV11-2 combines with J gene TRBJ2-4; 9 nucleotides line up with TRBD2. Germline CDR1 and CDR2: SGHAT and FQNNGV. The V segment lost 3 bases and the J segment 1 base; nucleotides outside the gene matches: 13. The CDR3 runs to 19 residues. The CDR3 nucleotides are TGTGCCAGCAGCTTCTTAGCGGGAGAGGGTCCGTTGGCCAAAAACATTCAGTACTTC. This sequence encodes CASSFLAGEGPLAKNIQYF. Full variable domain (outside the CDR3, taken from reference TRBV11-2 and TRBJ2-4): EAGVAQSPRYKIIEKRQSVAFWCNPISGHATLYWYQQILGQGPKLLIQFQNNGVVDDSQLPKDRFSAERLKGVDSTLKIQPAKLEDSAVYLCASSFLAGEGPLAKNIQYFGAGTRLSVL.

The chain employs TRBV2 and TRBJ2-3; TRBD2 matches 10 bases. The length of the CDR3 is 18 residues. With V trimmed by 2 bases and J by 5 bases, 13 bases remained unmatched. Germline V gene data show CDR1 as SNHLY and CDR2 as FYNNEI. The CDR3 spells CASSEIQPSGSNVDTQYF. The CDR3 bases are TGTGCCAGCAGTGAAATTCAGCCTAGCGGGAGCAACGTAGATACGCAGTATTTT. Combining the CDR3 with reference TRBV2 and TRBJ2-3 gives the whole variable domain EPEVTQTPSHQVTQMGQEVILRCVPISNHLYFYWYRQILGQKVEFLVSFYNNEISEKSEIFDDQFSVERPDGSNFTLKIRSTKLEDSAMYFCASSEIQPSGSNVDTQYFGPGTRLTVL.

The V call is TRBV11-3, the J call TRBJ2-2, with 8 bases lining up with TRBD2. The CDR3 covers 18 residues. V gave up 4 bases and J gave up 6 bases; unmatched junction bases: 16. Per germline, CDR1 SGHNT and CDR2 YENEEA. This chain's CDR3 is CASSSNPGTSINAGELFF. CDR3 DNA: TGTGCCAGCAGCTCCAACCCCGGGACTAGTATCAATGCCGGGGAGCTGTTTTTT.

V usage is TRBV7-8 and J usage is TRBJ2-1; 7 bases align to TRBD2. Germline V lookup: CDR1 SGHVS, CDR2 FQNEAQ. The CDR3 runs to 19 residues. V shed 0 bases, J shed 0 bases, and the junction held 11 bases outside the gene matches. The CDR3 DNA sequence: TGTGCCAGCAGCTTAGCTATCCCTAGCGGTATGAGCTCCTACAATGAGCAGTTCTTC. It is translated as CASSLAIPSGMSSYNEQFF.

The chain combines TRBV3-1 (or the pseudogene TRBV3-2) with TRBJ2-2; no clear D. The germline V gene encodes CDR1 LGHDT and CDR2 YNNKEL (reference sequence). V was trimmed by 2 bases and J by 7 bases, leaving 8 bases between them. This CDR3 has 13 residues. CDR3 residues: CASSQLRGGELFF. The CDR3 coding sequence is TGTGCCAGCAGCCAACTCCGAGGCGGGGAGCTGTTTTTT.

This rearrangement joins TRBV6-2 or TRBV6-3 to TRBJ1-5; possible D gene TRBD1, 5 bases. V shed 4 bases and J shed 2 bases, with 15 bases lying between them. The CDR3 is 16 residues long. The V gene's germline CDR1 is MNHEY and CDR2 SVGEGT. The CDR3, as DNA: TGTGCCAGCAGTTTTCGACAGCCTTTCGGCAATCAGCCCCAGCATTTT. Its protein is CASSFRQPFGNQPQHF.

The chain carries TRBV4-2 and TRBJ1-1; TRBD1 matches at 8 bases. This CDR3 comprises 14 residues. Trimming took 5 bases from V and 4 from J; bases not matched to a gene: 6. Germline V CDR1 and CDR2: LGHNA, YNFKEQ. In nucleotides, the CDR3 is TGTGCCAGCAGCTCCGCCAGGGGGCCCACTGAAGCTTTCTTT. Translating gives CASSSARGPTEAFF.

The chain uses TRBV6-2 or TRBV6-3 and TRBJ1-5; weak D call: TRBD1 (5 bases). V was trimmed by 0 bases and J by 6 bases, leaving 9 bases between them. Germline CDR1 reads MNHEY; CDR2 reads SVGEGT. The CDR3 sequence is 14 residues long. The CDR3 DNA is TGTGCCAGCAGTTACTCGGTTACAGGTCAGCCCCAGCATTTT. As protein: CASSYSVTGQPQHF.

This chain uses TRBV6-5 with TRBJ2-2; D ambiguous. Deletions cut 3 bases from V and 3 bases from J, with 8 bases between. The CDR3 length is 14 residues. Germline loops: CDR1 MNHEY, CDR2 SVGAGI. The DNA of the CDR3 is TGTGCCAGCAGTTATAGTTATGACACCGGGGAGCTGTTTTTT. Protein: CASSYSYDTGELFF.

This chain connects TRBV7-2 to TRBJ2-7, with D unresolved. The CDR3 length is 13 residues. In germline, CDR1 is SGHTA, CDR2 FQGNSA. V dropped 2 bases and J dropped 3 bases, with 8 bases sitting between them. The CDR3: CASSLRSGYEQYF. The CDR3 DNA reads as TGTGCCAGCAGCTTAAGATCCGGCTACGAGCAGTACTTC.

This CDR3 reads CASRLPRTGTGTEAFF. The CDR3 DNA follows: TGTGCCAGCCGACTACCCCGGACAGGGACCGGGACTGAAGCTTTCTTT. The rearrangement joins TRBV6-6 to TRBJ1-1, with 8 bases identical to TRBD1. In germline, CDR1 is MNHNY, CDR2 SVGAGI (reference sequence). This CDR3 comprises 16 residues. V lost 8 bases and J lost 5; bases outside the gene matches: 16.

The chain recombines TRBV19 with TRBJ2-7, with TRBD1 identical over 9 bases. In germline, CDR1 is LNHDA, CDR2 SQIVND (reference sequence). CDR3 length: 13 amino acids. V shed 6 bases and J 7 bases; nucleotides not matched to a gene: 7. In DNA, the CDR3 is TGTGCCAGTAGAAACAGGGGGCCGAGTGAGCAGTACTTC. The encoded protein is CASRNRGPSEQYF.

This chain's CDR3 is CASSVSSGIIYEQYF. The CDR3 DNA sequence: TGTGCCAGCAGCGTGAGTAGCGGGATAATTTACGAGCAGTACTTC. The rearrangement links TRBV9 to TRBJ2-7; 8 bases fit TRBD2. The germline gives CDR1 SGDLS, CDR2 YYNGEE. This CDR3 is 15 amino acids long. V was clipped by 2 bases and J by 4 bases; unmatched bases: 8.

J is TRBJ1-6 and V is TRBV30; 8 bases are shared with TRBD1. V lost 0 bases to trimming and J lost 9 bases; unmatched junction nucleotides: 16. The CDR3 contains 18 residues. The germline gives CDR1 GTSNPN, CDR2 SVGIG (reference sequence). CDR3 sequence (DNA): TGTGCCTGGAGTGTAAGACCCCTGACAGGGGCGGGTAGTTCACCCCTCCACTTT. This gives the protein CAWSVRPLTGAGSSPLHF.

V usage is TRBV6-1 and J usage is TRBJ1-1, with 8 bases identical to TRBD1. This CDR3 region has 15 residues. V lost 3 bases and J lost 4; bases outside the gene matches: 7. CDR1 is MNHNS and CDR2 is SASEGT in the germline V gene. CDR3 sequence reads: CASSEDPGGTTEAFF. The CDR3 nucleotides are TGTGCCAGCAGTGAGGATCCAGGGGGCACCACTGAAGCTTTCTTT.

The J gene is TRBJ2-3, the V gene TRBV9, with D hard to call. The CDR3 is made up of 14 amino acids. V was trimmed by 0 bases and J by 2 bases, leaving 7 bases between them. Germline CDR1 is SGDLS and CDR2 is YYNGEE. The CDR3 is CASSVAPTTDTQYF. CDR3 coding DNA: TGTGCCAGCAGCGTAGCCCCTACCACAGATACGCAGTATTTT.

CDR3 sequence: CSASWSPSGELTDTQYF. DNA of the CDR3: TGCAGTGCTAGTTGGTCCCCTAGCGGGGAGTTAACAGATACGCAGTATTTT. J is TRBJ2-3 and V is TRBV20-1, with 9 nucleotides matching TRBD2. J lost 3 bases, V lost 3 bases, and 13 bases had no gene match. This CDR3 comprises 17 residues. Germline V CDR1 and CDR2: DFQATT, SNEGSKA (reference sequence).

This rearrangement joins TRBV7-3 to TRBJ2-2; TRBD2 aligns across 7 bases. The trim removed 5 bases at V and 7 bases at J, leaving 7 bases unmatched. The CDR3 covers 14 residues. The germline V gene encodes CDR1 SGHTA and CDR2 FQGTGA. The CDR3: CASSPRRGGGELFF. The CDR3 DNA sequence: TGTGCCAGCAGCCCTCGCCGCGGGGGCGGGGAGCTGTTTTTT.

This clone was seen more than once but under ten times. The chain employs TRBV7-6 and TRBJ1-6, with 8 bases fitting TRBD1. There are 15 residues in the CDR3. Germline CDR1 and CDR2: SGHVS and FNYEAQ. Unmatched junction bases numbered 5, after V lost 1 base and J lost 9 bases. CDR3 sequence (DNA): TGTGCCAGCAGCTTAGGGTCCGGGACAGGTTCACCCCTCCACTTT. Protein: CASSLGSGTGSPLHF.

The J gene is TRBJ1-2, the V gene TRBV14; D ambiguous. Per the germline V gene, CDR1 is SGHDN and CDR2 is FVKESK. V was shortened by 1 base and J by 3 bases, with 9 bases between the two germline ends. The CDR3 length is 14 residues. Here the CDR3 reads CASSQGGTYYGYTF. Written as DNA, the CDR3 is TGTGCCAGCAGCCAAGGTGGTACTTACTATGGCTACACCTTC.

This clone appeared a few times. The chain uses TRBV29-1 and TRBJ2-3; 7 positions agree with TRBD1. The CDR3 is made up of 15 amino acids. Germline V CDR1 and CDR2: SQVTM, ANQGSEA. The V and J ends lost 7 bases and 2 bases, in that order; junction bases with no gene match: 12. CDR3 amino acids: CSANRDSAYTDTQYF. As DNA, the CDR3 is TGCAGCGCAAACAGGGACAGCGCCTACACAGATACGCAGTATTTT.

The CDR3 DNA sequence: TGTGCTAGTGGTGCGGCCGGAGGTCAGCCCCAGCATTTT. Residues: CASGAAGGQPQHF. The chain has TRBV12-5 and TRBJ1-5, with unresolved D. V lost 5 bases and J 6 bases, leaving 11 bases between the germline ends. The CDR3 is made up of 13 amino acids. From germline, CDR1 is LGHNT and CDR2 FRNRAP.

The chain recombines TRBV11-2 with TRBJ1-2; 7 nucleotides line up with TRBD1. CDR3 length equals 13 residues. Germline CDR1 SGHAT, CDR2 FQNNGV. V trimming: 5 bases; J trimming: 7 bases; junction bases outside the gene matches: 7. The DNA for the CDR3 is TGTGCCAGCAGCGCCACAGGGGTTGGTGGCTACACCTTC. Residues: CASSATGVGGYTF.

DNA for the CDR3: TGTGCCAGCAGCCAAGAAGTTGGGCTGGATGAGCAGTTCTTC. Its protein product is CASSQEVGLDEQFF. This chain joins TRBV3-1 (or the pseudogene TRBV3-2) and TRBJ2-1; D gene ambiguous. Germline loops: CDR1 LGHDT, CDR2 YNNKEL (reference sequence). The CDR3 covers 14 residues. Trimming removed 0 bases from V and 8 bases from J, with 11 bases in between.

The J gene is TRBJ2-7, the V gene TRBV5-6; weak D call: TRBD2 (5 bases). V was clipped by 5 bases and J by 6 bases, with 21 bases between them. The CDR3 has 15 residues. CDR1 is SGHDT, CDR2 YYEEEE, per germline. This CDR3 reads CASSWRVVASREQYF. The CDR3 DNA sequence: TGTGCCAGCAGTTGGCGAGTGGTAGCGTCGCGCGAGCAGTACTTC.

The gene calls are TRBV11-2 and TRBJ1-6; TRBD1 agrees at 10 bases. V lost 5 bases, J lost 7 bases, and 11 bases stayed unmatched. This CDR3 comprises 17 residues. Germline V lookup: CDR1 SGHAT, CDR2 FQNNGV. The CDR3, as DNA: TGTGCCAGCAGCATTCTACTTCCGGGACAGGGGAATTCACCCCTCCACTTT. This sequence encodes CASSILLPGQGNSPLHF. Full variable domain (missing parts from reference TRBV11-2 and TRBJ1-6): EAGVAQSPRYKIIEKRQSVAFWCNPISGHATLYWYQQILGQGPKLLIQFQNNGVVDDSQLPKDRFSAERLKGVDSTLKIQPAKLEDSAVYLCASSILLPGQGNSPLHFGNGTRLTVT.

In DNA form, the CDR3 reads TGTGCCAGCAGCTTAGATACAGCCTCACCCCTCCACTTT. Translated, it gives CASSLDTASPLHF. The chain joins TRBV7-9 to TRBJ1-6; unclear D gene. Trimming removed 1 base at V and 10 bases at J, with 8 bases between. CDR1 SEHNR and CDR2 FQNEAQ come from the germline V gene (reference sequence). This CDR3 contains 13 residues.

The rearrangement joins TRBV29-1 to TRBJ2-3; tentative D call: TRBD2 (6 bases). Germline lookup yields CDR1 SQVTM and CDR2 ANQGSEA. V was shortened by 4 bases and J by 7 bases, with 12 bases between the two germline ends. The CDR3 length is 12 residues. CDR3 region: CSVGDLGHTQYF. The CDR3 DNA reads TGCAGCGTTGGGGACTTGGGGCATACGCAGTATTTT.

In nucleotides, the CDR3 is TGCGCCAGCAGCCAAGAGGCGGGACAGGGGGCCGGCGGGGAGCTGTTTTTT. Protein: CASSQEAGQGAGGELFF. The chain links TRBV4-1 to TRBJ2-2; 12 bases line up with TRBD1. The germline V gene encodes CDR1 MGHRA and CDR2 YSYEKL. This CDR3 spans 17 amino acids. After removal of 0 bases from V and 7 bases from J, the junction contained 6 bases not matched to a gene.

The chain joins TRBV19 to TRBJ1-1; 8 nucleotides agree with TRBD1. This CDR3 has 13 residues. Germline lookup yields CDR1 LNHDA and CDR2 SQIVND (reference sequence). After removal of 6 bases from V and 3 bases from J, the junction contained 3 bases not matched to a gene. The CDR3, as DNA: TGTGCCAGTAGCCCGACAGGGGACACTGAAGCTTTCTTT. It translates to CASSPTGDTEAFF. The full variable domain, completed using reference TRBV19 and TRBJ1-1, is DGGITQSPKYLFRKEGQNVTLSCEQNLNHDAMYWYRQDPGQGLRLIYYSQIVNDFQKGDIAEGYSVSREKKESFPLTVTSAQKNPTAFYLCASSPTGDTEAFFGQGTRLTVV.

The chain recombines TRBV5-4 with TRBJ1-2, with 10 positions matching TRBD1. Unmatched junction bases numbered 11, after V lost 7 bases and J lost 5 bases. The CDR3 covers 15 residues. Germline values: CDR1 SGHNT, CDR2 YYREEE (reference sequence). CDR3 in DNA: TGTGCCAGCCGACCCGGGACAGGGGTTAGGTATGGCTACACCTTC. Its translation is CASRPGTGVRYGYTF. The whole variable domain, remainder taken from reference TRBV5-4 and TRBJ1-2, is ETGVTQSPTHLIKTRGQQVTLRCSSQSGHNTVSWYQQALGQGPQFIFQYYREEENGRGNFPPRFSGLQFPNYSSELNVNALELDDSALYLCASRPGTGVRYGYTFGSGTRLTVV.